The rows below give T cell receptor beta chains drawn from one sample of a study of T cell repertoires in cytomegalovirus infection. MiXCR was run by TCRdb on the reads, yielding one entry per CDR3 protein. The sample yields a few hundred thousand distinct CDR3 sequences, 15% to 20% seen once. The sequenced sample was PBMCs. The origin of the receptors is a human donor in good health (CMV status not recorded). Some clones in this sample may be carry-over from other donors' samples. Each CDR3 is given with its conserved first and last residue. The order of the fields is CDR3 protein, CDR3 DNA, CDR3 length, clone size, V gene, J gene, D gene. A D gene is named only where the DNA matches it firmly. Clone sizes are given selectively: once, few, many, or a class where the clone is expanded.

cdr3_aa: CASSLDRANENLFF; cdr3_nt: TGTGCCAGCAGCTTGGACAGGGCGAACGAAAACCTGTTTTTT; cdr3_length: 14; clone_size: -; v_call: TRBV5-4; j_call: TRBJ1-4; d_call: -
cdr3_aa: CVSSQGSRQDRHRGYTF; cdr3_nt: TGCGTCAGCAGCCAAGGAAGCCGACAGGATAGGCATCGGGGCTACACCTTC; cdr3_length: 17; clone_size: -; v_call: TRBV4-1; j_call: TRBJ1-2; d_call: -
cdr3_aa: CASRSSGGAGTDTQYF; cdr3_nt: TGTGCCAGCAGGTCTAGCGGGGGGGCCGGTACAGATACGCAGTATTTT; cdr3_length: 16; clone_size: few; v_call: TRBV12-3/TRBV12-4; j_call: TRBJ2-3; d_call: TRBD2
cdr3_aa: CASSPSGVNTGELFF; cdr3_nt: TGCGCCAGCAGCCCTTCGGGGGTGAACACCGGGGAGCTGTTTTTT; cdr3_length: 15; clone_size: few; v_call: TRBV4-3; j_call: TRBJ2-2; d_call: -
cdr3_aa: CASSFQRGTQYF; cdr3_nt: TGTGCCAGCAGTTTTCAGCGGGGGACCCAGTACTTC; cdr3_length: 12; clone_size: -; v_call: TRBV12-3/TRBV12-4; j_call: TRBJ2-5; d_call: TRBD2
cdr3_aa: CASSPGEGLNTEAFF; cdr3_nt: TGTGCCAGCAGTCCCGGGGAGGGTCTGAACACTGAAGCTTTCTTT; cdr3_length: 15; clone_size: many; v_call: TRBV12-3/TRBV12-4; j_call: TRBJ1-1; d_call: -
cdr3_aa: CASSYSKGQVYEQYF; cdr3_nt: TGTGCCAGCAGTTACTCGAAAGGGCAGGTCTACGAGCAGTACTTC; cdr3_length: 15; clone_size: few; v_call: TRBV6-2/TRBV6-3; j_call: TRBJ2-7; d_call: -
cdr3_aa: CASSTLHTDTQYF; cdr3_nt: TGTGCCAGCAGCACGCTACACACAGATACGCAGTATTTT; cdr3_length: 13; clone_size: -; v_call: TRBV5-6; j_call: TRBJ2-3; d_call: -
cdr3_aa: CASGSPLIGNQPQHF; cdr3_nt: TGTGCTAGTGGTTCCCCGCTCATAGGCAATCAGCCCCAGCATTTT; cdr3_length: 15; clone_size: few; v_call: TRBV12-5; j_call: TRBJ1-5; d_call: -
cdr3_aa: CSARPYPRSYNEQFF; cdr3_nt: TGCAGTGCTCGTCCTTATCCTCGGTCCTACAATGAGCAGTTCTTC; cdr3_length: 15; clone_size: few; v_call: TRBV20-1; j_call: TRBJ2-1; d_call: -